Listed here are 10 T cell receptor beta chains from one sample, sequenced in a study of CD8+ T cells in alopecia areata. Treatment here: oral pan-JAK inhibitor, 5-10 mg twice daily. Reverse transcription of extracted RNA yielded cDNA, which provided the sequencing template. Method: immunoSEQ multiplex PCR; TCRdb's copy keeps in-frame clones and lacks some. The top ten hold around 0.44% of the sample, which has around 120,000 clones, 50% to 55% seen once. Material: CD4+ T cells sorted from blood, obtained at week 4, from a patient treated with tofacitinib. The receptors shown here come from a human donor with alopecia areata.

V usage is TRBV30 and J usage is TRBJ1-2, with D tentatively TRBD1 (6 bases). V gave up 0 bases and J gave up 6 bases, with 11 bases separating them. The CDR3 loop spans 13 amino acids. CDR1 and CDR2 (germline): GTSNPN, SVGIG (reference sequence). This CDR3 is CAWSVQGWHGYTF. The DNA of the CDR3 is TGTGCCTGGAGTGTACAGGGATGGCATGGCTACACCTTC.

The sample holds a few counts of this clone. This chain joins TRBV29-1 and TRBJ2-5; D is uncertain. The germline V gene has CDR1 SQVTM and CDR2 ANQGSEA. The CDR3 sequence is 13 residues long. Trimming pared 3 bases from V and 5 bases from J, leaving 13 bases between. CDR3 sequence: CSVDMDGPETQYF. CDR3 DNA sequence: TGCAGCGTTGATATGGACGGTCCGGAGACCCAGTACTTC.

The CDR3 reads CASSMTRGGEQYF. CDR3 sequence (DNA): TGTGCCAGTAGTATGACCCGGGGCGGCGAGCAGTACTTC. This sequence joins TRBV19 and TRBJ2-7, with D possibly being TRBD1 or TRBD2 (5 bases each). Per germline, CDR1 LNHDA and CDR2 SQIVND (reference sequence). The ends were cut back, 3 bases at V and 6 bases at J, with 12 bases in the middle. The CDR3 is made up of 13 amino acids. Together with reference TRBV19 and TRBJ2-7, the CDR3 gives the full variable domain: DGGITQSPKYLFRKEGQNVTLSCEQNLNHDAMYWYRQDPGQGLRLIYYSQIVNDFQKGDIAEGYSVSREKKESFPLTVTSAQKNPTAFYLCASSMTRGGEQYFGPGTRLTVT.

The chain carries TRBV27 and TRBJ2-1; D may be TRBD1 (6 bases). The ends were cut back, 4 bases at V and 10 bases at J, with 17 bases in the middle. Germline CDR1 is MNHEY and CDR2 is SMNVEV (reference sequence). The CDR3 is made up of 14 amino acids. The CDR3 coding sequence is TGTGCCAGCAGTTCGATCGACAGGCCCCGAGAGCAGTTCTTC. It translates to CASSSIDRPREQFF.

The genes are TRBV4-1 and TRBJ1-2; no reliable D call. Germline assignment: CDR1 MGHRA and CDR2 YSYEKL. Trimming cost V 3 bases and J 5 bases, with 16 bases left between them. The CDR3 runs 15 residues. The CDR3 loop is CASSQGGWTPYGYTF. For the CDR3, the DNA is TGCGCCAGCAGCCAGGGCGGCTGGACTCCTTATGGCTACACCTTC.

The chain combines TRBV14 with TRBJ2-5; maybe TRBD1 (5 bases). This CDR3 has 14 residues. Deletions cut 2 bases from V and 4 bases from J, with 11 bases between. The germline V gene has CDR1 SGHDN and CDR2 FVKESK. CDR3 in DNA: TGTGCCAGCAGCCAATTTGCAGGGCGAGAGACCCAGTACTTC. Protein sequence: CASSQFAGRETQYF.

The chain employs TRBV30 and TRBJ2-4; TRBD1 agrees at 7 bases. Germline V gene data show CDR1 as GTSNPN and CDR2 as SVGIG (reference sequence). This CDR3 region has 16 residues. Trimming at V came to 2 bases and at J to 8 bases, leaving 15 bases not matched to a gene. The CDR3 DNA reads TGTGCCTGGAGTTCATCAACAGGGGAAGGTTGGCACATTCAGTACTTC. It yields the protein CAWSSSTGEGWHIQYF.

The chain combines TRBV2 with TRBJ2-3; D remains ambiguous. Germline CDR1 SNHLY, CDR2 FYNNEI. This CDR3 spans 11 amino acids. V shed 5 bases and J shed 1 base, with 1 base lying between them. The CDR3 coding sequence is TGTGCCAGCAGTCGCACAGATACGCAGTATTTT. This sequence encodes CASSRTDTQYF.

This clone has just a few counts. The sample carries other DNA sequences with the same CDR3. The rearrangement joins TRBV29-1 to TRBJ1-1; 8 bases map to TRBD1. Germline values: CDR1 SQVTM, CDR2 ANQGSEA. V dropped 6 bases and J dropped 1; count of bases not matched to a gene: 1. The CDR3 sequence is 12 residues long. Here the CDR3 DNA reads TGCAGCGTCGACAGGGGGAACACTGAAGCTTTCTTT. Residues: CSVDRGNTEAFF. Full variable domain (missing parts from reference TRBV29-1 and TRBJ1-1): SAVISQKPSRDICQRGTSLTIQCQVDSQVTMMFWYRQQPGQSLTLIATANQGSEATYESGFVIDKFPISRPNLTFSTLTVSNMSPEDSSIYLCSVDRGNTEAFFGQGTRLTVV.

This clone came up a few times. V usage is TRBV29-1 and J usage is TRBJ2-7; D is perhaps TRBD1 or TRBD2 (5 bases each). Per germline, CDR1 SQVTM and CDR2 ANQGSEA. There are 14 residues in the CDR3. V gave up 7 bases and J gave up 0 bases, with 16 bases separating them. CDR3 region: CSGGEGNSSYEQYF. The CDR3 bases are TGCAGCGGGGGAGAGGGGAATAGCTCCTACGAGCAGTACTTC.